This T cell receptor (beta chain) was found in a study of somatic reversion in DOCK8 deficiency (dated by TCRdb to between 2020 and 2021). Context from the whole study: The study compared T cell receptor beta repertoires of DOCK8-deficient patients, DOCK8-revertant patients and healthy volunteers. The ways in which somatic reversion of pathogenic DOCK8 variants alters lymphocyte differentiation and function in DOCK8 deficiency were investigated. The DOCK8-deficient patients included in the study had been described in earlier reports.

Library generation was performed with multiplex PCR. One-step amplicon PCR with EuroClonality-NGS primers was used to generate TRB libraries from around 92 ng genomic DNA. Sequencing of TRB amplicons was performed on Illumina MiSeq instruments using 2 x 250 bp version 2 chemistry. The authors' analysis ran thus. Primary TRB sequence analysis and V(D)J annotation were performed with IMGT/HighV-QUEST. Repertoire diversity and composition were evaluated with VDJtools after nonfunctional clones were removed and downsampling was applied for comparisons between samples. TCRdb redid the processing of the public reads, applying fastp at Q25 and MiXCR, and retained in-frame beta chains. One record per CDR3 amino acid sequence lists the most common genes and DNA. TCRdb, not the original authors, processed these V and J calls. This sample comprises roughly 4,100 distinct CDR3 sequences, roughly a quarter of them detected only once. Over 7.5% of the sample rests with the top ten.

The healthy control blood was obtained from volunteer donors, who were supplied by blood services in Australia and France. Genomic DNA for TCR repertoire analysis was extracted from either whole blood samples or PBMCs. This clonotype counts as medium-sized (0.01 to 0.1%). Its cognate antigen has yet to be identified. No much larger clone is present one base from it, and per-base qualities are unavailable. From cysteine to phenylalanine, the CDR3 is 13 amino acids long. Left in the record is the CDR3 DNA by itself, 39 bases read in frame from the first base. The junction shows trimming of 6 bases on V and 4 bases on J, and the gene matches do not reach 3 bases of it. Based on the germline V gene (reference sequence), the CDR1 and CDR2 sequences are LNHDA and SQIVND. The investigation overall reported the following: The methods did not state, for each individual sample, whether the source material was whole blood or PBMCs.

The sequencing sample was made of peripheral blood. This TCR came from a human donor in good health. The rearrangement combines TRBV19 with TRBJ1-2; the central 9 bases match TRBD1. CDR3 protein: CASRGTGIYGYTF. The nucleotides read TGTGCCAGTAGAGGGACAGGGATCTATGGCTACACCTTC. Extended through the reference TRBV19 and TRBJ1-2 proteins, this CDR3 yields the full variable domain: DGGITQSPKYLFRKEGQNVTLSCEQNLNHDAMYWYRQDPGQGLRLIYYSQIVNDFQKGDIAEGYSVSREKKESFPLTVTSAQKNPTAFYLCASRGTGIYGYTFGSGTRLTVV.